These 7 T cell receptor beta chains originate from one sample sequenced in a study of graft-versus-host responses after intestinal transplantation. Their antigens remain unidentified. Some clones are missing from TCRdb's copy, which holds only in-frame ones; the method was immunoSEQ multiplex PCR. The table has over 100,000 clones, around 90% seen once. The source was unstimulated CD4+ T cells sorted from spleen or lymph node cells, collected before transplant. The receptors shown here come from a human donor who was the organ donor for an intestinal transplant.

The chain employs TRBV7-9 and TRBJ2-1, with D maybe TRBD1 (6 bases). The CDR3 totals 13 residues. Trimming shortened V by 3 bases and J by 6 bases, and 9 bases separated the two germline ends. The germline V gene encodes CDR1 SEHNR and CDR2 FQNEAQ (reference sequence). The CDR3 DNA sequence: TGTGCCAGCAGCTTTATAGGGGGCAATGAGCAGTTCTTC. The encoded protein is CASSFIGGNEQFF.

The V and J genes are TRBV7-2 and TRBJ1-1; D may be TRBD1 (5 bases). CDR3 length: 14 amino acids. Germline lookup yields CDR1 SGHTA and CDR2 FQGNSA. Trimming pared 6 bases from V and 4 bases from J, leaving 15 bases between. CDR3 protein: CASRIQGSRTEAFF. The DNA for the CDR3 is TGTGCCAGCAGAATTCAGGGATCGCGCACTGAAGCTTTCTTT.

The chain combines TRBV19 with TRBJ1-4; 10 bases are shared with TRBD1. J lost 1 base, V lost 5 bases, and 10 bases had no gene match. Germline V gives CDR1 LNHDA, CDR2 SQIVND (reference sequence). The CDR3 length is 18 residues. The CDR3 nucleotides are TGTGCCAGTAGTCTCGGGACAGGGGCCATCGGAACTAATGAAAAACTGTTTTTT. Protein product: CASSLGTGAIGTNEKLFF.

The rearrangement uses TRBV27 and TRBJ2-1; 11 bases line up with TRBD2. The V gene's germline CDR1 is MNHEY and CDR2 SMNVEV (reference sequence). V gave up 5 bases and J gave up 3 bases; unmatched junction bases: 3. The CDR3 sequence is 15 residues long. The CDR3 DNA reads TGTGCCAGCAGTCATCTAGCGGGGGGCTACAATGAGCAGTTCTTC. It encodes CASSHLAGGYNEQFF.

A note on this clone: The identical CDR3 is also encoded by other nucleotide sequences in the sample. This sequence joins TRBV7-9 and TRBJ2-5; D is uncertain. The CDR3 is 13 amino acids. V dropped 7 bases and J dropped 2 bases, with 11 bases sitting between them. The germline V gene has CDR1 SEHNR and CDR2 FQNEAQ (reference sequence). The CDR3 DNA is TGTGCCAGCACCGATTGGAGTCAAGAGACCCAGTACTTC. Translated, it gives CASTDWSQETQYF.

The chain combines TRBV7-2 with TRBJ1-4; the D gene is possibly TRBD1 (6 bases). The CDR3 extends over 15 amino acids. Germline V gene sequence: CDR1 SGHTA, CDR2 FQGNSA. V lost 5 bases, J lost 4 bases, and 14 bases lay in between. DNA of the CDR3: TGTGCCAGCAGCCCTAACAGGGATTTTAATGAAAAACTGTTTTTT. It translates to CASSPNRDFNEKLFF.

This clone was seen once. The identical CDR3 is also encoded by other nucleotide sequences in the sample. J is TRBJ2-4 and V is TRBV19; possible D gene TRBD2, 6 bases. V dropped 6 bases and J dropped 9 bases, with 15 bases sitting between them. Germline V gene sequence: CDR1 LNHDA, CDR2 SQIVND (reference sequence). This CDR3 has 13 residues. In nucleotides, the CDR3 is TGTGCCAGTAGGGGGGAGGCTGGGAGCATTCAGTACTTC. This codes for CASRGEAGSIQYF. Variable domain in full (rest from reference TRBV19 and TRBJ2-4): DGGITQSPKYLFRKEGQNVTLSCEQNLNHDAMYWYRQDPGQGLRLIYYSQIVNDFQKGDIAEGYSVSREKKESFPLTVTSAQKNPTAFYLCASRGEAGSIQYFGAGTRLSVL.